One and the same sample provided the 4 T cell receptor beta chains below, sequenced in a study of blood T cell repertoires in COVID-19. Profiled with immunoSEQ multiplex PCR; TCRdb holds only in-frame clones, not every one. The sample carries around 450,000 clones, 90% recorded once. The sequencing sample was made of PBMCs or T cells enriched from blood (not recorded which). These receptors all stem from a man younger than 30 who had recovered from COVID-19.

This sequence joins TRBV14 and TRBJ1-1; D is ambiguous. Germline values: CDR1 SGHDN, CDR2 FVKESK. The V and J ends lost 8 bases and 2 bases respectively, with 12 bases between them. The CDR3 is made up of 13 amino acids. The CDR3 loop is CASSPAVNTEAFF. The CDR3 coding sequence is TGTGCCAGCTCCCCCGCGGTTAACACTGAAGCTTTCTTT.

J is TRBJ2-7 and V is TRBV29-1, with TRBD1 matching 10 bases. The CDR3 covers 14 residues. V shed 2 bases and J 3 bases; nucleotides not matched to a gene: 4. Per germline, CDR1 SQVTM and CDR2 ANQGSEA. The DNA for the CDR3 is TGCAGCGTTGAACGAGGACAGGGGGACTACGAGCAGTACTTC. Translated, it gives CSVERGQGDYEQYF.

The chain recombines TRBV7-2 with TRBJ1-1; 8 nucleotides align to TRBD1. Germline V lookup: CDR1 SGHTA, CDR2 FQGNSA. The length of the CDR3 is 13 residues. V dropped 4 bases and J dropped 4; count of bases not matched to a gene: 2. For the CDR3, the DNA is TGTGCCAGCAGCTCCCAGGGGGCCACTGAAGCTTTCTTT. It translates to CASSSQGATEAFF.

The J gene is TRBJ1-3, the V gene TRBV18, with D possibly matching TRBD1 (5 bases). The CDR3 runs to 17 residues. The germline CDR1 and CDR2 sequences are KGHSH and LQKENI. V was pared by 3 bases and J by 2 bases, with 17 bases between. The CDR3 spells CASSPTGGVGPGNTIYF. In nucleotides, the CDR3 is TGTGCCAGCTCACCGACCGGCGGGGTGGGGCCTGGAAACACCATATATTTT.